The T cell receptor (beta chain) described here comes from a study of cytomegalovirus exposure and HLA in healthy donors. Germline-derived CDR1 and CDR2 are SGHTA and FQGTGA. V was shortened by 5 bases and J by 4 bases, with 21 bases between the two germline ends. This CDR3 is built from 17 residues. Note on this clone: Its antigen is currently unknown.

The PCR made use of 60 Vbeta and 13 Jbeta primers. The assay was immunoSEQ multiplex PCR, and TCRdb's table has in-frame clones only and misses some. The table records 180,000 or so clones, 80% to 90% of them present only once. Overall study findings and caveats: There were 160 or so TCR beta chains listed as cytomegalovirus-associated. Another analysis was done later, and it associated 15,000 or so TCR beta sequences with HLA alleles at 0.05 false discovery rate. In an earlier analysis, in under 700 donors, most V segments appeared productive either ~87% or ~30% of the time.

Sample: PBMCs. The source is a man between 18 and 35 years old in good health and CMV-seropositive. The J gene is TRBJ2-1, the V gene TRBV7-3; tentatively, D is TRBD1 (6 bases). The CDR3 nucleotides are TGTGCCAGCAGCCACCCGGGCAGTGTCACAGGGTACAATGAGCAGTTCTTC. This gives the protein CASSHPGSVTGYNEQFF.